The 3 T cell receptor beta chains below all came from one sample that was sequenced in a study of blood T cell repertoires in COVID-19. Here immunoSEQ multiplex PCR was the method, and the copy in TCRdb shows in-frame clones only, minus some. The profile shows some 260,000 clones, 80% to 90% of them singletons. The sequenced sample was peripheral blood. The origin of the receptors is a woman between 65 and 79 years old with COVID-19, enrolled during active disease.

V gene TRBV3-1 (or the pseudogene TRBV3-2) combines with J gene TRBJ1-2; the match to TRBD1 covers 8 bases. The CDR3 is 15 amino acids. After removal of 1 base from V and 0 bases from J, the junction contained 1 base not matched to a gene. The germline V gene encodes CDR1 LGHDT and CDR2 YNNKEL (reference sequence). In DNA, the CDR3 is TGTGCCAGCAGCCAAGGGACAGGGACTAACTATGGCTACACCTTC. The encoded protein is CASSQGTGTNYGYTF.

This sequence joins TRBV7-3 and TRBJ2-7; 9 bases are shared with TRBD1. This CDR3 has 14 amino acids. Germline V lookup: CDR1 SGHTA, CDR2 FQGTGA. Germline trimming cut 3 bases from V and 4 bases from J; bases unmatched to any gene: 4. CDR3: CASSFGTGLYEQYF. Written as DNA, the CDR3 is TGTGCCAGCAGCTTCGGGACAGGGTTATACGAGCAGTACTTC.

V is TRBV4-1 and J is TRBJ2-2; 11 positions agree with TRBD1. Germline CDR1 and CDR2: MGHRA and YSYEKL. The CDR3 loop spans 16 amino acids. The trim removed 5 bases at V and 5 bases at J, leaving 7 bases unmatched. The chain's CDR3 is CASSFGQGAGTGELFF. CDR3 bases: TGCGCCAGCAGCTTTGGACAGGGGGCAGGGACCGGGGAGCTGTTTTTT.